This TCR beta chain comes out of a study of T cells in Graves' hyperthyroidism and ophthalmopathy. Enrolled ophthalmopathy patients presented with a Clinical Activity Score of at least 3, a NOSPECS grade of at least 4, and disease duration under 3 months. The investigators amplified TCR beta CDR3 regions from RNA transcripts. HTBI primers were employed in a first-round RT-PCR of the TCR CDR3. One entry per CDR3 protein, called by TCRdb with MiXCR from the multiplex PCR reads. This table has some 490,000 distinct CDR3 sequences, 20% to 25% appearing once. The TCR was taken from a woman in her 70s with Graves' ophthalmopathy. Sequences were obtained from blood.

In DNA form, the CDR3 reads TGCGCCAGCAGTGAGTGGATCGACTATGGCTACACCTTC. Translation: CASSEWIDYGYTF. This chain connects TRBV10-1 to TRBJ1-2; no definite D call. The V end was cut by 1 base, the J end by 3 bases, with 6 bases between. This CDR3 has 13 residues. Germline V gives CDR1 WNHNN, CDR2 SYGVQD (reference sequence).